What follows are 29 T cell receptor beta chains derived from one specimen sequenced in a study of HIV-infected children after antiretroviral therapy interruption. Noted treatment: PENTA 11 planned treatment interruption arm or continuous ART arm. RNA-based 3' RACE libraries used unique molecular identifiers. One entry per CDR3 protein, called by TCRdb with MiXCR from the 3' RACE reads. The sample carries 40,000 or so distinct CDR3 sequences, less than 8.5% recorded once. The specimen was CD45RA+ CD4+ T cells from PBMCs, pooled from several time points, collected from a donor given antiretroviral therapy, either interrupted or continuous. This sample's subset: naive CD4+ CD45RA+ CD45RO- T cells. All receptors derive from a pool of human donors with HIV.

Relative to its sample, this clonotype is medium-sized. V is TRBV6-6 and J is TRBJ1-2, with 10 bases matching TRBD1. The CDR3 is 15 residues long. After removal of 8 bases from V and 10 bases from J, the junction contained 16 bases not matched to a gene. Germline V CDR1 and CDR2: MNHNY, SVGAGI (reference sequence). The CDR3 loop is CASGDWDRGNSDYTF. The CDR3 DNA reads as TGTGCCAGCGGTGATTGGGACAGGGGAAACTCCGACTACACCTTC.

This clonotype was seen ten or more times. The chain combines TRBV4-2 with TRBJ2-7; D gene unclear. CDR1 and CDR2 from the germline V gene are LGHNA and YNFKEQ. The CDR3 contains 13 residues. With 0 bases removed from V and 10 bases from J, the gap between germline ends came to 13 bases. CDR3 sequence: CASSQDLGYEQYF. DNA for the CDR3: TGTGCCAGCAGCCAAGATCTGGGGTATGAACAGTACTTC.

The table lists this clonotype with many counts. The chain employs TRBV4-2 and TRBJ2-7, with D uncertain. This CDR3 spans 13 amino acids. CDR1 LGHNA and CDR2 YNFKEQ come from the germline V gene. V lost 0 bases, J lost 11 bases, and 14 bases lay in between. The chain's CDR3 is CASSQDLKVEEYF. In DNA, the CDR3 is TGTGCCAGCAGCCAAGATCTTAAGGTTGAAGAGTACTTC.

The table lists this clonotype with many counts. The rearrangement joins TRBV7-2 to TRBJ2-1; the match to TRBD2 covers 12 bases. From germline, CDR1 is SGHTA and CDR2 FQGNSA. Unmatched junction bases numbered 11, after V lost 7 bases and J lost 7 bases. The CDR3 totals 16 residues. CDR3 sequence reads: CASTTQTSGGWNEQFF. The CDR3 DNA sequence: TGTGCCAGCACCACCCAGACTAGCGGGGGATGGAATGAGCAGTTCTTC.

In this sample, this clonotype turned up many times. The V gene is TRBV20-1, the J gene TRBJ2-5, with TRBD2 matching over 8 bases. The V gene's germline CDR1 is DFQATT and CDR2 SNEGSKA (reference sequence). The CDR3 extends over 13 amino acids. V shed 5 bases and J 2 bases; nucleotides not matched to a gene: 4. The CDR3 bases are TGCAGTGCTCAGCGGGAGATACAAGAGACCCAGTACTTC. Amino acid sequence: CSAQREIQETQYF.

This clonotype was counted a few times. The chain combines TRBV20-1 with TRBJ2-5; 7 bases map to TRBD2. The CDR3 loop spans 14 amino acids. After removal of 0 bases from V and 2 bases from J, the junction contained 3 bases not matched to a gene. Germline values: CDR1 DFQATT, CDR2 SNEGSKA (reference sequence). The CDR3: CSARDISGQETQYF. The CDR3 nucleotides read TGCAGTGCTAGAGATATTAGCGGGCAAGAGACCCAGTACTTC.

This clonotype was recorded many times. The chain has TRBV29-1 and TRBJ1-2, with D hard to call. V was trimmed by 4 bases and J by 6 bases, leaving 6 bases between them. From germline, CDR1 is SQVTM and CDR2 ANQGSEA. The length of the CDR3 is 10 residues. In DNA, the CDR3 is TGCAGCGTTGTAGAGAATGGCTACACCTTC. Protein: CSVVENGYTF.

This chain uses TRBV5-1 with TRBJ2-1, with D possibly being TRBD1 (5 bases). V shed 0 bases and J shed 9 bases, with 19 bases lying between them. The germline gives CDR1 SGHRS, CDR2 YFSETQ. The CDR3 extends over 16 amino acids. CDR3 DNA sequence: TGCGCCAGCAGCTTGGAGGCAGGGTCAAGTCGCGGTGAGCAGTTCTTC. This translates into CASSLEAGSSRGEQFF. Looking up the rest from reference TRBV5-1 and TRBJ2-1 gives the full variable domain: KAGVTQTPRYLIKTRGQQVTLSCSPISGHRSVSWYQQTPGQGLQFLFEYFSETQRNKGNFPGRFSGRQFSNSRSEMNVSTLELGDSALYLCASSLEAGSSRGEQFFGPGTRLTVL.

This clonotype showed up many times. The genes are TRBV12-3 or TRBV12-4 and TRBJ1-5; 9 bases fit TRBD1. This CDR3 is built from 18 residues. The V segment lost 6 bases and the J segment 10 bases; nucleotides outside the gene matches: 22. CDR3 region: CASSLRDSGQGFGRPQHF. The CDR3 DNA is TGTGCCAGCAGCTTAAGGGACAGCGGACAGGGGTTCGGGCGTCCCCAGCATTTT.

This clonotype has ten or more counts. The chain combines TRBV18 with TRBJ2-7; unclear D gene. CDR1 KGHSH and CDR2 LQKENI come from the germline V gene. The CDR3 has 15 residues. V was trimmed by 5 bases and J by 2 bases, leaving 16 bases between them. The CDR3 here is CASSAGPRSTYEQYF. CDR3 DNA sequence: TGTGCCAGCTCAGCCGGGCCCCGAAGCACCTACGAGCAGTACTTC.

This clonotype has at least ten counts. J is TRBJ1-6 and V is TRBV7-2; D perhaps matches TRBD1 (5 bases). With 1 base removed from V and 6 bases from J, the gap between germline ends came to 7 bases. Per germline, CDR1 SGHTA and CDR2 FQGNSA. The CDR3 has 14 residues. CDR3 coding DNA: TGTGCCAGCAGCTTAGAGAGGGGTAATTCACCCCTCCACTTT. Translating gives CASSLERGNSPLHF.

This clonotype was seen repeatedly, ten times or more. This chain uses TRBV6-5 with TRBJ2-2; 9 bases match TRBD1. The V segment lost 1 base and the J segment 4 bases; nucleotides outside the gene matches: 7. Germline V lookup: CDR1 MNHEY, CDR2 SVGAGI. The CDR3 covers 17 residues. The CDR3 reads CASSYLDRGRGTGELFF. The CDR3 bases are TGTGCCAGCAGTTACTTGGACAGGGGTCGTGGCACCGGGGAGCTGTTTTTT.

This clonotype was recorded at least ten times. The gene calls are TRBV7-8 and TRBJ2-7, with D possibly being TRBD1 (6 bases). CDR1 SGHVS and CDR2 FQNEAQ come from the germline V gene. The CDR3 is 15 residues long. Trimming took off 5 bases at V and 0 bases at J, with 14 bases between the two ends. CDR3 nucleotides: TGTGCCAGCAGCCCGAAGAGGGGGAGCTCCTACGAGCAGTACTTC. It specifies CASSPKRGSSYEQYF.

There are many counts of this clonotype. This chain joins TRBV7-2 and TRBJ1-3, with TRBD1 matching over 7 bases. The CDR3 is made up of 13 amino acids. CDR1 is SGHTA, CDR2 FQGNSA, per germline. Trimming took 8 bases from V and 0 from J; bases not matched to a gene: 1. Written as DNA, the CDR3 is TGTGCCAGCGGGGACAGCTCTGGAAACACCATATATTTT. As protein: CASGDSSGNTIYF.

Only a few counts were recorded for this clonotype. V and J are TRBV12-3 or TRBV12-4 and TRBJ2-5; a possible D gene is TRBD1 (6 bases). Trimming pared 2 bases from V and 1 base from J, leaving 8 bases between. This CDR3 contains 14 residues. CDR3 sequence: CASSLFRGQETQYF. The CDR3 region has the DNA TGTGCCAGCAGTTTATTCAGGGGCCAAGAGACCCAGTACTTC.

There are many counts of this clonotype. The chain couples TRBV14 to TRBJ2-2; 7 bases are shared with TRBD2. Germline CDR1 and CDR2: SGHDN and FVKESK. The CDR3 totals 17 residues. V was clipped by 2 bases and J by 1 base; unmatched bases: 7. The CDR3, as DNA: TGTGCCAGCAGCCAAAGATGGGTAGCGGGGAACACCGGGGAGCTGTTTTTT. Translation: CASSQRWVAGNTGELFF.

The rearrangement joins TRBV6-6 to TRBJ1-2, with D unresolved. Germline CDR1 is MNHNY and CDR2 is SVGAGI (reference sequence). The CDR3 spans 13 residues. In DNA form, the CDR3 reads TGTGCAGCGCGGGGAATAGCTAACTATGGCTACACCTTC. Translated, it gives CAARGIANYGYTF.

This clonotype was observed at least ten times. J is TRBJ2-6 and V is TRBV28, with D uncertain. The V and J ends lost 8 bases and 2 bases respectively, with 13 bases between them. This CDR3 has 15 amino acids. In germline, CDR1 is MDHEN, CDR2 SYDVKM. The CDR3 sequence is CASGFGVAGANVLTF. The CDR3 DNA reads TGTGCCAGCGGGTTTGGTGTCGCTGGGGCCAACGTCCTGACTTTC.

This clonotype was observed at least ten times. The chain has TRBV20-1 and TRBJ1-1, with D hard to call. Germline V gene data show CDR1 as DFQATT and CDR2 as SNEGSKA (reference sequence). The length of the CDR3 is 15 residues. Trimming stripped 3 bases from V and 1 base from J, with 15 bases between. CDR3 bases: TGCAGTGCTAGTCAGCAATCTAGTCGGAACACTGAAGCTTTCTTT. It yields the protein CSASQQSSRNTEAFF.

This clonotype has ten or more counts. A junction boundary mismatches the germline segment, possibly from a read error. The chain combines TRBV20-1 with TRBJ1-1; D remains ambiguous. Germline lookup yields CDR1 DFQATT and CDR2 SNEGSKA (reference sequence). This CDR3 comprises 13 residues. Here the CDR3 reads CSAGDPRNTEAFF. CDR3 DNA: TGCAGTGCTGGAGATCCCCGGAACACTGAAGCTTTCTTT.

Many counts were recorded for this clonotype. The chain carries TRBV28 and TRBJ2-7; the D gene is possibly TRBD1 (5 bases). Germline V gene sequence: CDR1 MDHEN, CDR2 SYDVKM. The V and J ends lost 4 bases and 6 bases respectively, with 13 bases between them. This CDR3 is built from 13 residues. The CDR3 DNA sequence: TGTGCCAGCAGTTCCGGGTCCCAGGGCGAGCAGTACTTC. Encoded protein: CASSSGSQGEQYF.

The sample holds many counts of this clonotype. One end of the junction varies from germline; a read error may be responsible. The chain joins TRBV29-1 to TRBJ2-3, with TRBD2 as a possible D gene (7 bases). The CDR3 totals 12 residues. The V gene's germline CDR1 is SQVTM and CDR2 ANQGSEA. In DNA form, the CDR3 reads TGTGGTGCTAGAGCCTGGGGGGGCGCGCTGTATTTT. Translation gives CGARAWGGALYF.

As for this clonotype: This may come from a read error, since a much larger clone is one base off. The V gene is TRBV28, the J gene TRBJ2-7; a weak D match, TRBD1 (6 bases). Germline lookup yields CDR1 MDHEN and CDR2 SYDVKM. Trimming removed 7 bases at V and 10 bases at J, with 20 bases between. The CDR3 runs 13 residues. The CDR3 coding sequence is TGTGCCAGCATTATACGGACAGACTATGAACAGTACTTC. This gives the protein CASIIRTDYEQYF.

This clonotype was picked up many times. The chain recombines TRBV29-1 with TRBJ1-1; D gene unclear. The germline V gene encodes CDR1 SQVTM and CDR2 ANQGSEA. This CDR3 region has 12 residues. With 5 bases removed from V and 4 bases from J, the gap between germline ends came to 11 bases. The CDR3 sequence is CSVTPGGTEAFF. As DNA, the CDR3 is TGCAGCGTTACCCCCGGAGGCACTGAAGCTTTCTTT.

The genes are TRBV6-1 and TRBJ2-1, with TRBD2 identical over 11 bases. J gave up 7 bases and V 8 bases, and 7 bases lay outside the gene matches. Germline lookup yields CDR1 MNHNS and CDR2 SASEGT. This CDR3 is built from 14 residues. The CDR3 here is CASLAGGPMNEQFF. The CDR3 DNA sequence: TGTGCCAGCCTAGCGGGAGGCCCGATGAATGAGCAGTTCTTC.

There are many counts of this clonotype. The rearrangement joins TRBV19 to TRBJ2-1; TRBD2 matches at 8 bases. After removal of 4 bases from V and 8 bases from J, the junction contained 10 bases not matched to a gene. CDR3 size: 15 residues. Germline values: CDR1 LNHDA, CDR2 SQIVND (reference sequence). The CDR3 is CASSTPSGSRDEQFF. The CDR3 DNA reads TGTGCCAGTAGTACCCCAAGCGGGAGCCGTGATGAGCAGTTCTTC.

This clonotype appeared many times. This CDR3 is CASSQLPHGEQYF. The CDR3 DNA follows: TGTGCCAGCAGCCAGCTCCCCCACGGCGAGCAGTACTTC. This rearrangement joins TRBV3-1 to TRBJ2-7, with D unresolved. Trimming removed 3 bases from V and 6 bases from J, with 12 bases in between. This CDR3 region has 13 residues. Germline V gene data show CDR1 as LGHDT and CDR2 as YNNKEL (reference sequence).

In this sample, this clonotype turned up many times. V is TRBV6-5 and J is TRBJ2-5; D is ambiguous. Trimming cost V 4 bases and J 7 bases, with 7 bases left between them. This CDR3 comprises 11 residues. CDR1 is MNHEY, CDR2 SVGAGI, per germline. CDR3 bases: TGTGCCAGCAGTTTAGGTGGGACCCAGTACTTC. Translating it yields CASSLGGTQYF.

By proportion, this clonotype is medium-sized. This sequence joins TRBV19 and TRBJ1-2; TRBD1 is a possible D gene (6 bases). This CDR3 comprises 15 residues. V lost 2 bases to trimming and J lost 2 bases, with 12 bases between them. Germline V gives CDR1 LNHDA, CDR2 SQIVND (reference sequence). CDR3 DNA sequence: TGTGCCAGTAGTATATCCGAACAGGGAAACTATGGCTACACCTTC. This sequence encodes CASSISEQGNYGYTF.